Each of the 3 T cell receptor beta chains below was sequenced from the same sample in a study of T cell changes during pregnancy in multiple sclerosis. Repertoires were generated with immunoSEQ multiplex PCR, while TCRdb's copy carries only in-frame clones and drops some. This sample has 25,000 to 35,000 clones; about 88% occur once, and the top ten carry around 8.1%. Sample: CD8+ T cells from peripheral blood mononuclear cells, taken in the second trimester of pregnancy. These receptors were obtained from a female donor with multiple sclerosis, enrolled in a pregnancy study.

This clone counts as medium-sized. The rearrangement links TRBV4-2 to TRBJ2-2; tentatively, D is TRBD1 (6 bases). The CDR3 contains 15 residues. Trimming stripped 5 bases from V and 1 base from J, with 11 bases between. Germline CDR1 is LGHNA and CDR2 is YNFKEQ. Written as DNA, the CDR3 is TGTGCCAGCAGCTCCCGACAGGAGAACACCGGGGAGCTGTTTTTT. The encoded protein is CASSSRQENTGELFF.

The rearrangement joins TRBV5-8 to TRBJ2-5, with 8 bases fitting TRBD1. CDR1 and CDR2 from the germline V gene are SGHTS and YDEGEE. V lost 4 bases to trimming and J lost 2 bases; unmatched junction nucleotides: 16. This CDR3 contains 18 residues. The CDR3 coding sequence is TGTGCCAGCAGCGGGGGGATCAATGGACAGGGCCCGCAAGAGACCCAGTACTTC. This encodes CASSGGINGQGPQETQYF.

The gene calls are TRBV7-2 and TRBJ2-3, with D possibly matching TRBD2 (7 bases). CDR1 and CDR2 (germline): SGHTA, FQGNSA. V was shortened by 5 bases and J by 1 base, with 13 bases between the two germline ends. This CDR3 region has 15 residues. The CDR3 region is CASSPGEGGTDTQYF. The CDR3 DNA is TGTGCCAGCAGCCCAGGGGAGGGCGGCACAGATACGCAGTATTTT.